This T cell receptor beta chain was found in a study of prognosis after radiotherapy for stage I lung cancer. Looking at the study overall: The patients, all with stage I non-small cell lung cancer, were enrolled between early 2018 and January 2019. Overall study results and limits: Unique TCR clone counts dropped after stereotactic body radiation therapy, from a median of 10,088 to 6,861.

Germline V lookup: CDR1 GTSNPN, CDR2 SVGIG (reference sequence). V was pared by 4 bases and J by 3 bases, with 7 bases between. The CDR3 extends over 11 amino acids. In this sample, this clonotype turned up many times. Antigen: not known. Multiplex PCR in two rounds served to amplify TCR beta CDR3 from genomic DNA. The authors ran first-round PCR with primers specific to each TRBV and TRBJ gene. One entry per CDR3 protein results from TCRdb running MiXCR on the multiplex PCR reads. The sample yields about 26,000 distinct CDR3 sequences, 25% to 30% seen once. This specimen was PBMCs, taken before or after stereotactic body radiation therapy (not recorded which). The J gene is TRBJ2-7, the V gene TRBV30; the D gene is possibly TRBD1 (5 bases). The TCR originated in a donor at least 50 years old with non-small cell lung cancer. CDR3 DNA sequence: TGTGCCTGGACTACAGGCTACGAGCAGTACTTC. Its translation is CAWTTGYEQYF.